This T cell receptor beta chain was captured by sequencing in a study of response to subunit inactivated influenza vaccine. About this clonotype: Its cognate antigen is unknown.

V was trimmed by 1 base and J by 1 base, leaving 16 bases between them. This CDR3 comprises 18 residues. CDR1 is MGHRA and CDR2 is YSYEKL in the germline V gene. General observations from the study: The authors suggested that few new T cells are recruited per seasonal influenza vaccination.

In TCRdb, the RT-PCR reads were re-called with MiXCR into one record per CDR3 protein. This table holds 600,000 to 700,000 distinct CDR3 sequences, roughly 15% found once. This chain uses TRBV4-1 with TRBJ2-2, with a possible D match to TRBD1 (6 bases). The source of this sequence is a man aged 45 to 65 who received an inactivated influenza vaccine. Source: PBMCs from blood, taken 14 to 15 days before vaccination. The DNA for the CDR3 is TGCGCCAGCAGCCAAGGAGGACTTAGAGGGGGGAACACCGGGGAGCTGTTTTTT. Its protein product is CASSQGGLRGGNTGELFF.